Included here is one T cell receptor (beta chain) sequence, with context. Its cognate antigen is unknown. Per germline, CDR1 LGHNA and CDR2 YSLEER. The CDR3 contains 16 residues. V shed 3 bases, J shed 5 bases, and the junction held 11 bases outside the gene matches. This sample was included in a study of OX40 agonist ivuxolimab in advanced cancers. As for the study in general: Ivuxolimab, which patients received intravenously every 2 weeks, was dosed at 0.01 to 10 mg/kg. Recorded diagnoses for dose-escalation patients were hepatocellular carcinoma, melanoma, renal cell or head and neck cancer.

Only in-frame clones appear in the TCRdb table, and some are missing; sequencing was by immunoSEQ multiplex PCR. The sample carries about 110,000 clones, roughly 87% recorded once. Points from the study as a whole: CD8+ T cells averaged more expanded clones than CD4+. The study observed clonal expansion of CD4+ and CD8+ blood T cells by week 6 at 0.1 to 3.0 mg/kg.

Specimen: CD4+ or CD8+ T cells sorted from blood, collected in a trial of the OX40 agonist ivuxolimab. This receptor was obtained from an adult with an advanced solid tumor such as melanoma, head and neck, liver or kidney cancer. The J gene is TRBJ2-7, the V gene TRBV4-3; 9 nucleotides match TRBD2. The CDR3 loop is CASSHGAGGGSNEQYF. CDR3 coding DNA: TGCGCCAGCAGCCACGGGGCGGGAGGGGGGTCGAACGAGCAGTACTTC.